The 20 T cell receptor beta chains reported below all come from one sample, sequenced in a study of blood T cells in healthy people across ages (dated by TCRdb to the mid-2010s). Libraries were prepared through 5' RACE. The sequencer listed for this sample is Illumina HiSeq 2500. A second about 6 to 11 cycle PCR used a sample-barcoded 5' primer and a J-beta primer mix. TCRdb itself trimmed the public reads at Q25 with fastp, ran MiXCR and retained productive beta chains. Every entry covers one CDR3 protein and lists the most common genes and DNA from its rows. Within this sample are 1.5 million or so distinct CDR3 sequences, with around two fifths of them counted one time only. Together, the top ten hold 7% to 9% of the sample. Source material: blood. All receptors come from a woman in her late teens or twenties in good health.

This chain connects TRBV5-1 to TRBJ2-1, with a weak D call TRBD2 (5 bases). The CDR3 covers 11 residues. Per the germline V gene, CDR1 is SGHRS and CDR2 is YFSETQ. With 6 bases removed from V and 7 bases from J, the gap between germline ends came to 8 bases. For the CDR3, the DNA is TGCGCCAGCACCGGAGGTAATGAGCAGTTCTTC. Residues: CASTGGNEQFF.

The rearrangement uses TRBV10-3 and TRBJ2-1; 12 nucleotides match TRBD2. Germline V CDR1 and CDR2: ENHRY, SYGVKD. J gave up 9 bases and V 6 bases, and 9 bases lay outside the gene matches. This CDR3 region has 15 residues. CDR3 sequence: CAISTGLAGTVEQFF. In nucleotides, the CDR3 is TGTGCCATCAGCACAGGACTAGCGGGGACGGTTGAGCAGTTCTTC.

V and J are TRBV2 and TRBJ2-2, with no clear D. CDR3 length: 12 residues. Germline V gives CDR1 SNHLY, CDR2 FYNNEI. V was trimmed by 4 bases and J by 9 bases, leaving 9 bases between them. Here the CDR3 reads CASSVLDRELFF. The CDR3 DNA sequence: TGTGCCAGCAGTGTCCTTGATCGGGAGCTGTTTTTT. Full variable domain (outside the CDR3, taken from reference TRBV2 and TRBJ2-2): EPEVTQTPSHQVTQMGQEVILRCVPISNHLYFYWYRQILGQKVEFLVSFYNNEISEKSEIFDDQFSVERPDGSNFTLKIRSTKLEDSAMYFCASSVLDRELFFGEGSRLTVL.

This clonotype was found once. At one boundary the junction diverges from the germline segment, which might be a read error. The chain combines TRBV7-2 with TRBJ2-3; tentatively, D is TRBD1 (5 bases). The CDR3 is 17 amino acids. The germline CDR1 and CDR2 sequences are SGHTA and FQGNSA. The CDR3 loop reads CASSHPLVDRGTGTQYF. DNA of the CDR3: TGTGCCAGCAGCCATCCCCTGGTCGACAGAGGAACAGGTACGCAGTATTTT.

V gene TRBV5-1 combines with J gene TRBJ2-7, with 11 bases aligning to TRBD2. Germline V gives CDR1 SGHRS, CDR2 YFSETQ. The CDR3 is 15 residues long. V shed 5 bases and J 3 bases; nucleotides not matched to a gene: 7. In DNA form, the CDR3 reads TGCGCCAGCAGTTTCACTAGCGGGGGAAACTACGAGCAGTACTTC. Translated, it gives CASSFTSGGNYEQYF.

This clonotype was observed a few times. This chain connects TRBV3-1 to TRBJ2-1; D is unresolved. Between the trimmed V and J ends, which lost 5 bases and 4 bases, there was a span of 15 bases. Germline V CDR1 and CDR2: LGHDT, YNNKEL (reference sequence). The CDR3 spans 15 residues. CDR3: CASSSPGRVYNEQFF. The CDR3 bases are TGTGCCAGCAGCTCCCCCGGTAGGGTGTACAATGAGCAGTTCTTC.

This clonotype has just a few counts. This chain uses TRBV6-1 with TRBJ1-5, with TRBD1 as a possible D gene (5 bases). CDR3 length: 15 amino acids. Trimming shortened V by 0 bases and J by 2 bases, and 8 bases separated the two germline ends. Looked up from germline, CDR1 is MNHNS and CDR2 is SASEGT. The DNA for the CDR3 is TGTGCCAGCAGTGAAGCGCGGGGGGGCAATCAGCCCCAGCATTTT. It yields the protein CASSEARGGNQPQHF.

This clonotype appeared a few times. The chain couples TRBV11-2 to TRBJ1-1; the match to TRBD1 covers 11 bases. Trimming cost V 6 bases and J 4 bases; bases outside gene matches: 4. The germline gives CDR1 SGHAT, CDR2 FQNNGV. The CDR3 runs 14 residues. CDR3: CASRLGQGVTEAFF. The CDR3 coding sequence is TGTGCCAGCAGGCTGGGACAGGGGGTCACTGAAGCTTTCTTT.

The chain links TRBV6-5 to TRBJ2-3, with D unresolved. CDR3 length equals 18 residues. V lost 0 bases to trimming and J lost 0 bases, with 16 bases between them. Germline CDR1 MNHEY, CDR2 SVGAGI. The CDR3 region is CASSYSGLKPASTDTQYF. For the CDR3, the DNA is TGTGCCAGCAGTTACTCGGGCCTAAAGCCAGCTAGCACAGATACGCAGTATTTT.

This clonotype showed up just a few times. Relative to the germline gene, one junction end is altered; a read error may explain this. The rearrangement joins TRBV25-1 to TRBJ2-3; D possibly corresponds to TRBD2 (5 bases). CDR1 is MGHDK and CDR2 is SYGVNS in the germline V gene. The CDR3 is 13 residues long. CDR3 sequence: CASRELARHTQYF. The CDR3 DNA is TGTGCCAGCAGAGAATTAGCGAGGCATACGCAGTATTTT. The full variable domain, rest sourced from reference TRBV25-1 and TRBJ2-3, is EADIYQTPRYLVIGTGKKITLECSQTMGHDKMYWYQQDPGMELHLIHYSYGVNSTEKGDLSSESTVSRIRTEHFPLTLESARPSHTSQYLCASRELARHTQYFGPGTRLTVL.

In its sample, this clonotype was seen a few times. V usage is TRBV21-1 and J usage is TRBJ2-5. TRBV21-1 is labeled a pseudogene. This CDR3 has 11 residues. CDR3 nucleotides: TGTGCCAGCAGCAAAGACCCAGGAGAGTACTTC. It is translated as CASSKDPGEYF.

The rearrangement uses TRBV18 and TRBJ2-5; D might be TRBD2 (5 bases). With the DNA end fitting TRBJ2-7 better, the J assignment may be wrong. The CDR3 has 15 residues. Germline CDR1 and CDR2: KGHSH and LQKENI. The CDR3 bases are TGTGCCAGCTCACCACCCAGCTACGGGGTCAACGAGCAGTACTTC. Translation: CASSPPSYGVNEQYF.

This clonotype showed up just once. This CDR3 is CASSESGRGNEKLFF. In nucleotides, the CDR3 is TGTGCCAGCAGTGAATCGGGGAGGGGGAACGAAAAACTGTTTTTT. The chain carries TRBV6-1 and TRBJ1-4; the D gene is possibly TRBD1 (6 bases). V was cut by 2 bases and J by 8 bases, with 15 bases left in between. The CDR3 contains 15 residues. The germline gives CDR1 MNHNS, CDR2 SASEGT.

The J gene is TRBJ2-4, the V gene TRBV12-5; D uncertain. The J call may be wrong; the DNA end is better matched by TRBJ2-7. The length of the CDR3 is 12 residues. CDR1 and CDR2 (germline): LGHNT, FRNRAP. The CDR3 nucleotides read TGTGCTAGTGGTTTGTCCCTCTACGAGCAGTACTTC. It yields the protein CASGLSLYEQYF.

V is TRBV3-1 and J is TRBJ1-5; TRBD1 matches at 9 bases. This CDR3 spans 15 amino acids. Germline V gene data show CDR1 as LGHDT and CDR2 as YNNKEL (reference sequence). Trimming removed 11 bases from V and 5 bases from J; junction bases left unmatched: 13. CDR3 protein: CAAARTGGLDQPQHF. CDR3 nucleotides: TGTGCCGCCGCCCGAACAGGGGGCTTAGATCAGCCCCAGCATTTT.

The chain couples TRBV2 to TRBJ1-2, with D possibly matching TRBD1 (5 bases). The CDR3 is 16 residues long. V was cut by 3 bases and J by 1 base, with 15 bases left in between. Germline V gene sequence: CDR1 SNHLY, CDR2 FYNNEI. The CDR3: CASSDGKGMVNYGYTF. Written as DNA, the CDR3 is TGTGCCAGCAGTGACGGGAAGGGGATGGTTAACTATGGCTACACCTTC. The full variable domain, in which reference TRBV2 and TRBJ1-2 provide the parts outside the CDR3, is EPEVTQTPSHQVTQMGQEVILRCVPISNHLYFYWYRQILGQKVEFLVSFYNNEISEKSEIFDDQFSVERPDGSNFTLKIRSTKLEDSAMYFCASSDGKGMVNYGYTFGSGTRLTVV.

The chain carries TRBV9 and TRBJ2-3; 10 nucleotides line up with TRBD2. Germline CDR1 is SGDLS and CDR2 is YYNGEE. Trimming took 3 bases from V and 4 from J; bases not matched to a gene: 5. CDR3 length: 15 residues. CDR3 sequence: CASSARTSGPDTQYF. In DNA, the CDR3 is TGTGCCAGCAGCGCGAGGACTAGCGGTCCAGATACGCAGTATTTT.

J is TRBJ2-1 and V is TRBV2, with D perhaps matching TRBD2 (5 bases). This CDR3 has 13 residues. V gave up 4 bases and J gave up 9 bases, with 13 bases separating them. Germline values: CDR1 SNHLY, CDR2 FYNNEI. The CDR3 sequence: CASSVEGEGEQFF. DNA of the CDR3: TGTGCCAGCAGTGTCGAGGGAGAGGGTGAGCAGTTCTTC.

The chain links TRBV7-2 to TRBJ1-2; D uncertain. The V gene lost 10 bases and the J gene lost 2 bases, with 14 bases spanning the gap. Germline-derived CDR1 and CDR2 are SGHTA and FQGNSA. This CDR3 is built from 13 residues. This CDR3 is CATGPSPNYGYTF. The CDR3, as DNA: TGTGCCACCGGTCCCTCTCCGAACTATGGCTACACCTTC.

V and J are TRBV29-1 and TRBJ2-3; D is possibly TRBD2 (5 bases). The CDR3 contains 14 residues. Germline-derived CDR1 and CDR2 are SQVTM and ANQGSEA. Trimming removed 1 base from V and 10 bases from J, with 18 bases in between. The chain's CDR3 is CSVEAPLLGLAQYF. The DNA for the CDR3 is TGCAGCGTTGAAGCTCCCCTACTAGGGTTGGCGCAGTATTTT.